This TCR beta chain was captured by sequencing in a study of blood T cell repertoires in COVID-19 (TCRdb year 2020). A note on the overall study: Samples from collaborators originated in the United States, Italy and Spain and spanned both the acute and convalescent phases of COVID-19. Where available, HLA class I and class II types were taken from metadata supplied by the sample provider and were not determined by assay-based typing. The repertoires were made available in a free public database intended to serve as a resource for research on the immune response to SARS-CoV-2. The material from the prospective study consisted of cDNA or gDNA derived from T cells, B-cell-depleted T cells, or PBMCs. Samples were obtained from the ongoing ImmuneRACE study (first 160 participants) and from roughly 1,300 subjects provided by 6 global collaborators. The dataset comprised deeply sampled blood TCRbeta repertoires from subjects exposed to, actively infected with, or recovered from COVID-19. Sample metadata almost always included a de-identified subject ID, COVID-19 status, age in years and sex.

Whole blood was collected in K2EDTA tubes by collaborating institutions according to the institutions' own protocols. For TCRbeta analysis, collaborators shipped samples as frozen whole blood, isolated PBMCs, or DNA extracted from either of those sample types. V lost 5 bases and J lost 5 bases, and the count of bases not matched to a germline gene is 9. Taken from cysteine to phenylalanine, the CDR3 has 16 residues. Left in the record is the CDR3 DNA by itself, 48 bases read in frame from the first base. CDR1 and CDR2, per the germline V gene, are SGHDN and FVKESK. TCRbeta CDR3 regions were amplified from genomic DNA using the immunoSEQ Assay, a bias-controlled multiplex PCR. In the original analysis: Within the assay, amplification of reference gene primers was used to estimate how many nucleated cells each sample contained. To quantify the absolute abundance of each unique TCRbeta CDR3 rearrangement, sequence reads were collapsed and filtered. For each sample, productive Simpson clonality was calculated by taking the square root of Simpson's diversity index across productive rearrangements. Sourced from immuneACCESS, this table was stored by TCRdb with only in-frame sequences that have V and J called. A share of the clones is absent; for the studies checked, an unresolved V gene accounts for under half, and the remainder has no known explanation. The V and J calls and clone size are taken from that table; D and trimming were inferred from the DNA. The sample yields 150,000 to 190,000 clones; roughly nine tenths were counted once. The ten top clones hold about 15% of the sample.

The paper's findings and limits, for the study overall: The quantity of clinical and demographic metadata differed by source and by participant and was supplied without curation.

Points on this clone: Its antigen has not been determined. Base-call qualities are not available, and no considerably larger clone is one nucleotide away.

The sequence links TRBV14 to TRBJ2-2; TRBD1 matches 9 bases in the middle. This clonotype was obtained from a woman aged 35 to 49 with acute or convalescent COVID-19. The specimen was peripheral blood. CDR3 reads: CASSYQPGQGTGELFF. The nucleotides are TGTGCCAGCAGCTACCAACCGGGACAGGGAACCGGGGAGCTGTTTTTT.